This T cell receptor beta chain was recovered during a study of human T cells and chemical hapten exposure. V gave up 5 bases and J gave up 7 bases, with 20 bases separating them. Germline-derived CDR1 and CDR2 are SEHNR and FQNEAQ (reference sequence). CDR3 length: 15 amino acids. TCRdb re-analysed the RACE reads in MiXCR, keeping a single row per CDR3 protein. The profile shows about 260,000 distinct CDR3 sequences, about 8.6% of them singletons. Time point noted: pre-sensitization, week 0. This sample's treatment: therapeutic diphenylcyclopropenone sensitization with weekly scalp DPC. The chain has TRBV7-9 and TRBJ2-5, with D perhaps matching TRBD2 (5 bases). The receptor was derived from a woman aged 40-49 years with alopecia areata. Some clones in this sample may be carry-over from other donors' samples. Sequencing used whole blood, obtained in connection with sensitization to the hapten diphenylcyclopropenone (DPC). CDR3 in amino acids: CASSPPGSNKGTQYF. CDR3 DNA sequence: TGTGCCAGCAGCCCGCCGGGATCCAACAAAGGGACCCAGTACTTC. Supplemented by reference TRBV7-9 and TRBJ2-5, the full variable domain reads DTGVSQNPRHKITKRGQNVTFRCDPISEHNRLYWYRQTLGQGPEFLTYFQNEAQLEKSRLLSDRFSAERPKGSFSTLEIQRTEQGDSAMYLCASSPPGSNKGTQYFGPGTRLLVL.